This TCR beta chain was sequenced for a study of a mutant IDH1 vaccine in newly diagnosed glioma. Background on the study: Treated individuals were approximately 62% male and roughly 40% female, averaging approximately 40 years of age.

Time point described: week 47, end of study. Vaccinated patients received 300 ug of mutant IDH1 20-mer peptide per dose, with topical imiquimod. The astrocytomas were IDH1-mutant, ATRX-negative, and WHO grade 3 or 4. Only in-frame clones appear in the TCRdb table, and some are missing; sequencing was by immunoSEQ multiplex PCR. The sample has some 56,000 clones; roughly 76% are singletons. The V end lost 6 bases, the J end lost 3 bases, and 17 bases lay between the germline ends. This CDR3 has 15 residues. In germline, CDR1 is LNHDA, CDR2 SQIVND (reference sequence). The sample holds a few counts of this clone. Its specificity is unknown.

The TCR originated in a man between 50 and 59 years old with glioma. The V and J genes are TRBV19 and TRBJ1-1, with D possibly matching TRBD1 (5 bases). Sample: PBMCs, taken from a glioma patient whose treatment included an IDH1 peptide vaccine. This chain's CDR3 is CASSPGRGGDTEAFF. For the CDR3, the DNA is TGTGCCAGTAGCCCCGGGAGGGGAGGGGACACTGAAGCTTTCTTT.